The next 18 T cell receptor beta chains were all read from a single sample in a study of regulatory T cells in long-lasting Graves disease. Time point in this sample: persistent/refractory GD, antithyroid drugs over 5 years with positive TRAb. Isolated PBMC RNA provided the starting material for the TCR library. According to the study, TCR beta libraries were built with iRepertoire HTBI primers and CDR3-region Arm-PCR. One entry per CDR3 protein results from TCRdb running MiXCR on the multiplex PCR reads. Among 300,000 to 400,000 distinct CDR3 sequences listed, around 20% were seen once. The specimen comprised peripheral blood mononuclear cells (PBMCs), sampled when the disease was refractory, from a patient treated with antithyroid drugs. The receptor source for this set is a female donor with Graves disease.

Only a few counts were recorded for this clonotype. The DNA of the CDR3 is TGCGCCAGCAGTCTGGGCAGAAGCAATGAGCAGTTCTTC. Its protein product is CASSLGRSNEQFF. The rearrangement joins TRBV5-1 to TRBJ2-1; D is ambiguous. The V end lost 5 bases, the J end lost 6 bases, and 12 bases lay between the germline ends. Looked up from germline, CDR1 is SGHRS and CDR2 is YFSETQ. There are 13 residues in the CDR3.

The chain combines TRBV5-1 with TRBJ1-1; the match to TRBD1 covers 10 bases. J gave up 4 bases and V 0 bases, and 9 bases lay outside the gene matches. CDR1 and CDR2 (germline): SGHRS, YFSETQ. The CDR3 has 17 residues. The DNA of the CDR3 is TGCGCCAGCAGCTTGGGCGGACAGGGGGTGAGGGGCACTGAAGCTTTCTTT. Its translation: CASSLGGQGVRGTEAFF.

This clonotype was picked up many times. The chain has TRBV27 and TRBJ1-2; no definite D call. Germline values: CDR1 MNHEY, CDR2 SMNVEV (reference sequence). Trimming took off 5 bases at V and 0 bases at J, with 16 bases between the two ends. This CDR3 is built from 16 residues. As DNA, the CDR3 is TGTGCCAGCAGTCTTCACCCGGGCGACGCTAACTATGGCTACACCTTC. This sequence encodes CASSLHPGDANYGYTF.

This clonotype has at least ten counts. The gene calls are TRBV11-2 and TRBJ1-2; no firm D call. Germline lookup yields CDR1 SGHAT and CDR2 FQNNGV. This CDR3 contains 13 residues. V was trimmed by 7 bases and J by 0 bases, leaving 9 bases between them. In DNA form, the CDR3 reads TGTGCCAGCACCGCCCCCGCTAACTATGGCTACACCTTC. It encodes CASTAPANYGYTF. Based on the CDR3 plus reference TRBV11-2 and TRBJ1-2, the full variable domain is EAGVAQSPRYKIIEKRQSVAFWCNPISGHATLYWYQQILGQGPKLLIQFQNNGVVDDSQLPKDRFSAERLKGVDSTLKIQPAKLEDSAVYLCASTAPANYGYTFGSGTRLTVV.

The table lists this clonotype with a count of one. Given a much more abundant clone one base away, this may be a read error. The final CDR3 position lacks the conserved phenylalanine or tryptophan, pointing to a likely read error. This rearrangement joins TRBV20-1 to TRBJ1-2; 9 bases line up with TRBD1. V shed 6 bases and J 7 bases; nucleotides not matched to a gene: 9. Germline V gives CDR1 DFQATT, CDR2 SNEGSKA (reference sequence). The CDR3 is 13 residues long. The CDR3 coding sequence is TGCAGTGCCAGGGACAGGGAGGAGGCTGGCTACACCTCC. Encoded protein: CSARDREEAGYTS.

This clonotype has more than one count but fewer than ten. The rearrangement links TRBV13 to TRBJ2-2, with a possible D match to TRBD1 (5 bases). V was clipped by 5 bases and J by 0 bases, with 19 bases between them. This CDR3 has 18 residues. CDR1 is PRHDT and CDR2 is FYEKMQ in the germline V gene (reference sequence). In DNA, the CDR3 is TGTGCCAGCAGCCCCCCCAAGCTCAGGGTTCCGAACACCGGGGAGCTGTTTTTT. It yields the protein CASSPPKLRVPNTGELFF.

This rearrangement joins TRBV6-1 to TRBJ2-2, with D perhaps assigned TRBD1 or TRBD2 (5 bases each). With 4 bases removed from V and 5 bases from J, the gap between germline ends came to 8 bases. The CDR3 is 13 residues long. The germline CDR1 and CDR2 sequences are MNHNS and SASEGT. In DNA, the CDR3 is TGTGCCAGCAGTGGTGGGGGTACCGGGGAGCTGTTTTTT. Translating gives CASSGGGTGELFF.

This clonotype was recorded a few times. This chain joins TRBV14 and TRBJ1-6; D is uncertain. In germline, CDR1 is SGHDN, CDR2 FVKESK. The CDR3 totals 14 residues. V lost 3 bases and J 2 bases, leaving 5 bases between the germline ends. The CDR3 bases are TGTGCCAGCAGCCACTCCCCCTATAATTCACCCCTCCACTTT. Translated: CASSHSPYNSPLHF.

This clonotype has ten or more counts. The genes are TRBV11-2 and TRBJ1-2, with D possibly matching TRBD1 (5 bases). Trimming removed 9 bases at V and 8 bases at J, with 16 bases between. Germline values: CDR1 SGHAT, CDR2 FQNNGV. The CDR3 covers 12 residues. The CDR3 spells CASGQGLGGYTF. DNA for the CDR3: TGTGCCAGTGGACAAGGGTTGGGGGGCTACACCTTC.

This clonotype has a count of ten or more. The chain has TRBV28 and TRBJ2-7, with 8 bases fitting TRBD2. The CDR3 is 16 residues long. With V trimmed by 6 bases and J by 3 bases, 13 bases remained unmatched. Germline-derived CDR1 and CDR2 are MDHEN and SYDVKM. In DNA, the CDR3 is TGTGCCAGCAGCCTATTAAGCGGCGGGAGGCACTACGAGCAGTACTTC. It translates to CASSLLSGGRHYEQYF.

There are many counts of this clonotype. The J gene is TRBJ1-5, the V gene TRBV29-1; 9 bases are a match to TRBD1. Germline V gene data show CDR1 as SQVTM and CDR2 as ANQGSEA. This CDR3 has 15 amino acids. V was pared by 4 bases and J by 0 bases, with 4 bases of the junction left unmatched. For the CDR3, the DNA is TGCAGCGTTGGATGGACAGGGGATAGCAATCAGCCCCAGCATTTT. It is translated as CSVGWTGDSNQPQHF.

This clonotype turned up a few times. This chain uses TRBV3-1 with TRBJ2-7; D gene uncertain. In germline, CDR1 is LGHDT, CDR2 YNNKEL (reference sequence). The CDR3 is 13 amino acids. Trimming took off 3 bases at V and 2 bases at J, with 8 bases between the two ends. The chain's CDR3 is CASSQSEPYEQYF. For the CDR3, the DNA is TGTGCCAGCAGCCAGAGTGAACCCTACGAGCAGTACTTC.

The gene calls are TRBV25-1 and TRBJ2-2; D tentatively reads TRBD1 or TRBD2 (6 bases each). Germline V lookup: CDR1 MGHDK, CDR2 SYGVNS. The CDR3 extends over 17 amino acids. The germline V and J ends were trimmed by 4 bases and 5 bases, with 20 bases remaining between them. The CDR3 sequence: CASSVQGGTGRTGELFF. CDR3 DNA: TGTGCCAGCAGTGTACAGGGAGGCACAGGGCGGACCGGGGAGCTGTTTTTT.

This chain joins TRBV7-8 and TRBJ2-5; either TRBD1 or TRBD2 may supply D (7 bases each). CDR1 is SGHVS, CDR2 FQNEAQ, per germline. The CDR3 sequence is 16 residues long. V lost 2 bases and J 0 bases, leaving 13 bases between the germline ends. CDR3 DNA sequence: TGTGCCAGCAGCTTATACAGGGGAGGGTACCAAGAGACCCAGTACTTC. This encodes CASSLYRGGYQETQYF.

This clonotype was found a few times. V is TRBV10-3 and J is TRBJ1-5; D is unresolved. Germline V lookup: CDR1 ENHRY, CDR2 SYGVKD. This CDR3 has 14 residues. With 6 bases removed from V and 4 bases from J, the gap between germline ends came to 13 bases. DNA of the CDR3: TGTGCCATCAGGGACGCTTCGGGGAATCAGCCCCAGCATTTT. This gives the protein CAIRDASGNQPQHF.

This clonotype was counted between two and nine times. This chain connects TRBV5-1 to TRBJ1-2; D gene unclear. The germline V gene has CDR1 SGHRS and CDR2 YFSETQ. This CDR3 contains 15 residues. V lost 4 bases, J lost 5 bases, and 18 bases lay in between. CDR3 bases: TGCGCCAGCAGCCCTGGTTGGGTTGATACGTATGGCTACACCTTC. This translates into CASSPGWVDTYGYTF. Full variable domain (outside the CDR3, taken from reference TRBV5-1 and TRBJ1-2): KAGVTQTPRYLIKTRGQQVTLSCSPISGHRSVSWYQQTPGQGLQFLFEYFSETQRNKGNFPGRFSGRQFSNSRSEMNVSTLELGDSALYLCASSPGWVDTYGYTFGSGTRLTVV.

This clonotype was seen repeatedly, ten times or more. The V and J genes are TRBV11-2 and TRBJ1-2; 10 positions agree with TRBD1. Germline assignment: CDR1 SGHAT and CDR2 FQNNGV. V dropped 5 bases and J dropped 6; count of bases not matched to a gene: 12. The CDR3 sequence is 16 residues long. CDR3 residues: CASSTFRGQGRDGYTF. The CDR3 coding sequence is TGTGCCAGCAGCACCTTCCGGGGACAGGGGAGAGATGGCTACACCTTC.

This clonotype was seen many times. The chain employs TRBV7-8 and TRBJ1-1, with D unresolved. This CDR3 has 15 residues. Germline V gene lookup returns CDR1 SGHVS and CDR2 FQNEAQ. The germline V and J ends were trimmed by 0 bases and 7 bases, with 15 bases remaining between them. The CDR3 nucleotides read TGTGCCAGCAGCTTAGCCCCCCGGAAGGTTGGTGAAGCTTTCTTT. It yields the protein CASSLAPRKVGEAFF.